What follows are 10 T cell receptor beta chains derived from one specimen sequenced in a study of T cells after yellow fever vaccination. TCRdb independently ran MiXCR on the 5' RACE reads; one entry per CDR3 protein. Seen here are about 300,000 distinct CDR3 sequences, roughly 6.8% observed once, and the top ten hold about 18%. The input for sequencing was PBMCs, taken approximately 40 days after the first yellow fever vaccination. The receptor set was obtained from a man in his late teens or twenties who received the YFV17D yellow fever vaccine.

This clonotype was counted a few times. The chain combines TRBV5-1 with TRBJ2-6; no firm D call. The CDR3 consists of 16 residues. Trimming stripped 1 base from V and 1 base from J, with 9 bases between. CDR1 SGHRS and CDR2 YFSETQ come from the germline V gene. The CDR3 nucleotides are TGCGCCAGCAGCTTGCCCTCTCCTTCTGGGGCCAACGTCCTGACTTTC. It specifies CASSLPSPSGANVLTF.

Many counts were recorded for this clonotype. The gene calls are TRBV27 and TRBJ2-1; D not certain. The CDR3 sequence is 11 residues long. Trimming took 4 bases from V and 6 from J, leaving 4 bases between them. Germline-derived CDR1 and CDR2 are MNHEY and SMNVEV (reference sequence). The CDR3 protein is CASSSRNEQFF. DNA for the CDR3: TGTGCCAGCAGTTCCCGCAATGAGCAGTTCTTC.

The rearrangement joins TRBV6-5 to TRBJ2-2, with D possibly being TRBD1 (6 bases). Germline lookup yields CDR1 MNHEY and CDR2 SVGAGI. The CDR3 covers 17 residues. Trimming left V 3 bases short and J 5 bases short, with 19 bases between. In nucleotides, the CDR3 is TGTGCCAGCAGTTATCAACTTAGGGACATCTCGACCGGGGAGCTGTTTTTT. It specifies CASSYQLRDISTGELFF.

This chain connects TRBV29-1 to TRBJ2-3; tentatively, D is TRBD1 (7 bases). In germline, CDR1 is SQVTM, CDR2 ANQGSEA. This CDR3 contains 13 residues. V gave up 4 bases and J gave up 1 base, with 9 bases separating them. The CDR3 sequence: CSVVRGGTDTQYF. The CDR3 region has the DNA TGCAGCGTTGTCAGGGGGGGCACAGATACGCAGTATTTT.

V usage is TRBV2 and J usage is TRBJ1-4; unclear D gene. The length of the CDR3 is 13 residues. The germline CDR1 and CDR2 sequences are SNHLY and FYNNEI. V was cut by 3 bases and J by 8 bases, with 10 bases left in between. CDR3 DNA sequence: TGTGCCAGCAGTGAGGCGCCCGGGGAAAAACTGTTTTTT. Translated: CASSEAPGEKLFF.

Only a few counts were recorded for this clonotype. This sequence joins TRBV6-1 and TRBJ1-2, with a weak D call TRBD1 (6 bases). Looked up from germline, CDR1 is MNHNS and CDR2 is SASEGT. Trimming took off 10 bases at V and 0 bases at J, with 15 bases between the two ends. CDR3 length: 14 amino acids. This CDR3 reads CATLGDTSNYGYTF. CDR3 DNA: TGTGCCACCTTGGGGGACACGTCTAACTATGGCTACACCTTC.

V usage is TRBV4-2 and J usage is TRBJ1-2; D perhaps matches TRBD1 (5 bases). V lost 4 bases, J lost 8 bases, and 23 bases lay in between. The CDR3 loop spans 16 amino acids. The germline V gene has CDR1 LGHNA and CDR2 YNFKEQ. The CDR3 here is CASSRPNDPGLGGYTF. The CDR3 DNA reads TGTGCCAGCAGCCGACCCAATGACCCAGGGTTAGGCGGCTACACCTTC.

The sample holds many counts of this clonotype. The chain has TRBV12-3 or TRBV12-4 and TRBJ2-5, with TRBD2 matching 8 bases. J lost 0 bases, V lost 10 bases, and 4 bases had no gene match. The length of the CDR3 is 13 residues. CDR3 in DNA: TGTGCCACCTCGGGGGGGTACCAAGAGACCCAGTACTTC. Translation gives CATSGGYQETQYF.

The CDR3 sequence: CASSLSPGLAVPLNVEQFF. CDR3 in DNA: TGTGCCAGCAGCTTATCCCCGGGACTAGCGGTCCCCCTCAATGTGGAGCAGTTCTTC. The rearrangement links TRBV14 to TRBJ2-1; 11 bases line up with TRBD2. Germline V lookup: CDR1 SGHDN, CDR2 FVKESK. V was pared by 5 bases and J by 10 bases, with 22 bases of the junction left unmatched. The CDR3 loop spans 19 amino acids.

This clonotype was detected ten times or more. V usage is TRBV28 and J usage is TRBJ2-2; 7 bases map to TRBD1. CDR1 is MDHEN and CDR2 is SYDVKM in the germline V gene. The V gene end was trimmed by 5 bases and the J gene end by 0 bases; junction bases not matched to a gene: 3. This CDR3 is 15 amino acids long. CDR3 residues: CASSLGTANTGELFF. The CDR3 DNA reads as TGTGCCAGCAGTCTCGGGACAGCGAACACCGGGGAGCTGTTTTTT.